Following are 26 T cell receptor beta chains from one sample sequenced in a study of Graves' ophthalmopathy and Graves' hyperthyroidism. The authors amplified TCR beta CDR3 regions, and they did so from RNA transcripts for repertoire sequencing. A first-round RT-PCR used HTBI primers, followed by a second-round multiplex PCR. TCRdb reanalysed the multiplex PCR reads using MiXCR and keeps one entry per CDR3 protein. The sample yields 600,000 to 700,000 distinct CDR3 sequences, about 40% seen once. What was sequenced was peripheral blood. These receptors all come from an adult man with Graves' ophthalmopathy.

This clonotype was recorded at least ten times. The rearrangement joins TRBV19 to TRBJ1-2; 8 bases are a match to TRBD1. CDR3 length: 14 residues. With V trimmed by 6 bases and J by 4 bases, 7 bases remained unmatched. Germline V gene lookup returns CDR1 LNHDA and CDR2 SQIVND (reference sequence). The CDR3 loop is CASSPDRGGYGYTF. The CDR3 region has the DNA TGTGCCAGTAGCCCCGACAGGGGAGGCTATGGCTACACCTTC.

This clonotype was detected only a few times. V gene TRBV5-1 combines with J gene TRBJ1-1; D unclear. Trimming pared 2 bases from V and 2 bases from J, leaving 16 bases between. Germline CDR1 SGHRS, CDR2 YFSETQ. This CDR3 has 16 amino acids. The CDR3: CASSLGGARANTEAFF. CDR3 bases: TGCGCCAGCAGCTTAGGAGGAGCTCGGGCAAACACTGAAGCTTTCTTT.

This clonotype was counted ten times or more. The rearrangement joins TRBV5-1 to TRBJ2-5; tentative D call: TRBD1 (5 bases). CDR1 is SGHRS and CDR2 is YFSETQ in the germline V gene. The CDR3 contains 13 residues. The germline V and J ends were trimmed by 5 bases and 3 bases, with 11 bases remaining between them. CDR3 bases: TGCGCCAGCAGTAGCTCAGGGAAAGAGACCCAGTACTTC. It is translated as CASSSSGKETQYF.

This clonotype was counted ten times or more. The CDR3 sequence is CASSFSGTGIYGYTF. In DNA, the CDR3 is TGTGCCAGCAGCTTCTCCGGGACAGGGATATATGGCTACACCTTC. The chain employs TRBV7-9 and TRBJ1-2, with 9 bases identical to TRBD1. Trimming cost V 3 bases and J 5 bases; bases outside gene matches: 7. The CDR3 is 15 amino acids. The germline CDR1 and CDR2 sequences are SEHNR and FQNEAQ (reference sequence). Full variable domain (remainder filled in from reference TRBV7-9 and TRBJ1-2): DTGVSQNPRHKITKRGQNVTFRCDPISEHNRLYWYRQTLGQGPEFLTYFQNEAQLEKSRLLSDRFSAERPKGSFSTLEIQRTEQGDSAMYLCASSFSGTGIYGYTFGSGTRLTVV.

Note on this clonotype: This may arise from a read error, as a much more abundant clone is one base away. The V and J genes are TRBV20-1 and TRBJ1-2; D perhaps matches TRBD1 (5 bases). Germline V CDR1 and CDR2: DFQATT, SNEGSKA (reference sequence). The CDR3 extends over 16 amino acids. CDR3 protein: CSADTRRLDRTYGHTF. The CDR3 DNA sequence: TGCAGTGCTGACACCCGACGCCTCGACAGAACCTATGGCCACACCTTC.

The CDR3 nucleotides read TGTGCCAGCAGCCATAGGACTAGCGGATCAGATACGCAGTATTTT. It translates to CASSHRTSGSDTQYF. V usage is TRBV7-8 and J usage is TRBJ2-3; 10 positions match TRBD2. The CDR3 length is 15 residues. Germline CDR1 reads SGHVS; CDR2 reads FQNEAQ. Losses at the gene ends were 5 bases for V and 4 bases for J; bases not matched to a gene: 6.

This clonotype was recorded a few times. This chain connects TRBV27 to TRBJ2-5; 9 nucleotides line up with TRBD1. In germline, CDR1 is MNHEY, CDR2 SMNVEV (reference sequence). This CDR3 spans 14 amino acids. V was pared by 5 bases and J by 7 bases, with 8 bases of the junction left unmatched. DNA of the CDR3: TGTGCCAGCAGTCCCCCCGGGACAGGGACGACCCAGTACTTC. Translating it yields CASSPPGTGTTQYF.

This clonotype appeared many times. Relative to the germline gene, one junction end is altered; a read error may explain this. The J gene is TRBJ2-5, the V gene TRBV10-3, with D possibly being TRBD1 (6 bases). CDR3 length: 14 amino acids. Germline CDR1 reads ENHRY; CDR2 reads SYGVKD. The CDR3 reads CAVRGGGGQETQYF. CDR3 nucleotides: TGTGCCGTCAGAGGGGGTGGCGGCCAAGAGACCCAGTACTTC.

This clonotype was seen more than once but under ten times. For the CDR3, the DNA is TGTGCCAGCAGTCTTAGCGGACCCAGCTCCTACGAGCAGTACTTC. Its translation is CASSLSGPSSYEQYF. V and J are TRBV7-9 and TRBJ2-7, with a possible D match to TRBD2 (6 bases). Germline V gene lookup returns CDR1 SEHNR and CDR2 FQNEAQ (reference sequence). The germline V and J ends were trimmed by 6 bases and 0 bases, with 15 bases remaining between them. The CDR3 totals 15 residues.

This clonotype was seen repeatedly, ten times or more. CDR3 DNA sequence: TGTGCCAGCAGTCTGGCCCCGAATGGCTACACCTTC. The encoded protein is CASSLAPNGYTF. The chain links TRBV12-3 or TRBV12-4 to TRBJ1-2, with D unclear. There are 12 residues in the CDR3. V lost 5 bases and J 6 bases, leaving 10 bases between the germline ends.

The chain has TRBV10-3 and TRBJ2-5, with D possibly being TRBD1 or TRBD2 (5 bases each). The CDR3 has 13 amino acids. Germline assignment: CDR1 ENHRY and CDR2 SYGVKD. The V end lost 4 bases, the J end lost 1 base, and 7 bases lay between the germline ends. The CDR3 here is CAISGDRQETQYF. Here the CDR3 DNA reads TGTGCCATCAGTGGGGACCGCCAAGAGACCCAGTACTTC.

A remark on this clonotype: A much more abundant neighbour one base away suggests this may be a read error. This chain connects TRBV7-2 to TRBJ2-7; no reliable D call. This CDR3 has 14 amino acids. The germline CDR1 and CDR2 sequences are SGHTA and FQGNSA. V was clipped by 1 base and J by 9 bases, with 16 bases between them. This CDR3 reads CASSLVVKEGRQYF. As DNA, the CDR3 is TGTGCCAGCAGCTTAGTGGTCAAGGAAGGACGGCAGTACTTC.

This clonotype showed up just a few times. This chain joins TRBV2 and TRBJ2-3; TRBD2 matches 8 bases. The CDR3 covers 12 residues. CDR1 SNHLY and CDR2 FYNNEI come from the germline V gene. J was trimmed by 8 bases and V by 8 bases; bases with no gene match: 6. CDR3 nucleotides: TGTGCCAGCGAACTCGCGGGAGGTACGCAGTATTTT. This encodes CASELAGGTQYF.

This clonotype was detected a few times. A read error may be the cause here, since a much bigger clone is one base away. The V and J genes are TRBV10-3 and TRBJ2-2, with D unclear. Germline loops: CDR1 ENHRY, CDR2 SYGVKD. CDR3 length equals 13 residues. The CDR3: CASSQQSPGELFF. In DNA form, the CDR3 reads TGTGCCAGCAGTCAACAGTCCCCCGGGGAGCTGTTTTTT.

For this clonotype: One base away lies a much larger clone, so this may be a sequencing read error. V usage is TRBV5-1 and J usage is TRBJ1-2; 9 bases are shared with TRBD1. After removal of 7 bases from V and 7 bases from J, the junction contained 11 bases not matched to a gene. The CDR3 loop spans 14 amino acids. Germline CDR1 and CDR2: SGHRS and YFSETQ. In DNA form, the CDR3 reads TGCGCCAGCGGCTCGGGACAGGGTTTCTCTGGCTACACCTTC. Translating it yields CASGSGQGFSGYTF. Full variable domain (outside the CDR3, taken from reference TRBV5-1 and TRBJ1-2): KAGVTQTPRYLIKTRGQQVTLSCSPISGHRSVSWYQQTPGQGLQFLFEYFSETQRNKGNFPGRFSGRQFSNSRSEMNVSTLELGDSALYLCASGSGQGFSGYTFGSGTRLTVV.

The chain carries TRBV7-9 and TRBJ2-5, with D possibly TRBD1 on 5 matching bases. CDR3 length equals 15 residues. The ends were cut back, 6 bases at V and 3 bases at J, with 17 bases in the middle. Germline V gene lookup returns CDR1 SEHNR and CDR2 FQNEAQ (reference sequence). The CDR3 bases are TGTGCCAGCAGAGCCGACAGTTGGAGCGAAGAGACCCAGTACTTC. It specifies CASRADSWSEETQYF.

Comments on this clonotype: A single base separates this from a much larger clone, so it may be a read error. V usage is TRBV7-9 and J usage is TRBJ1-6; a possible D gene is TRBD1 (5 bases). CDR1 is SEHNR, CDR2 FQNEAQ, per germline (reference sequence). CDR3 length: 14 residues. CDR3: CASSFGNRRSPPHF. The DNA of the CDR3 is TGTGCCAGCAGCTTCGGGAACAGGCGCTCACCCCCCCACTTT.

This chain joins TRBV13 and TRBJ2-6; 12 nucleotides line up with TRBD2. The trim removed 5 bases at V and 2 bases at J, leaving 7 bases unmatched. The CDR3 is 18 amino acids. From germline, CDR1 is PRHDT and CDR2 FYEKMQ (reference sequence). CDR3 bases: TGTGCCAGCAGCCTAGCGGGAGGGCTTAATGCTGGGGCCAACGTCCTGACTTTC. Translation gives CASSLAGGLNAGANVLTF.

The V call is TRBV9, the J call TRBJ1-1, with D uncertain. Germline lookup yields CDR1 SGDLS and CDR2 YYNGEE. CDR3 length equals 16 residues. Trimming shortened V by 4 bases and J by 4 bases, and 20 bases separated the two germline ends. The chain's CDR3 is CASSPVAALLGTEAFF. CDR3 DNA: TGTGCCAGCAGCCCCGTGGCGGCTCTCCTAGGCACTGAAGCTTTCTTT.

A few counts support this clonotype. V gene TRBV12-3 or TRBV12-4 combines with J gene TRBJ2-7; no clear D gene. Trimming removed 6 bases at V and 0 bases at J, with 18 bases between. CDR3 size: 16 residues. The CDR3: CASSPASGLSSYEQYF. The CDR3 DNA reads as TGTGCCAGCAGCCCGGCTTCGGGCCTATCCTCCTACGAGCAGTACTTC.

This clonotype was picked up many times. The chain combines TRBV7-9 with TRBJ2-7, with D unclear. Germline CDR1 is SEHNR and CDR2 is FQNEAQ (reference sequence). Trimming removed 5 bases at V and 2 bases at J, with 13 bases between. This CDR3 has 14 residues. The CDR3 sequence is CASSKSEVPYEQYF. As DNA, the CDR3 is TGTGCCAGCAGCAAGAGCGAGGTTCCCTACGAGCAGTACTTC.

V is TRBV10-3 and J is TRBJ1-6, with D unclear. Germline CDR1 and CDR2: ENHRY and SYGVKD. V lost 4 bases and J 7 bases, leaving 8 bases between the germline ends. The CDR3 is 13 amino acids. The CDR3 is CAISGSDNSPLHF. DNA for the CDR3: TGTGCCATCAGTGGGTCAGACAATTCACCCCTCCACTTT.

This clonotype has at least ten counts. The chain has TRBV10-3 and TRBJ1-2, with D maybe TRBD1 (5 bases). This CDR3 comprises 13 residues. V shed 10 bases and J shed 6 bases, with 18 bases lying between them. The germline V gene has CDR1 ENHRY and CDR2 SYGVKD. This chain's CDR3 is CATRDRGAHGYTF. The CDR3, as DNA: TGTGCCACACGGGACCGCGGGGCTCATGGCTACACCTTC.

As for this clonotype: A much larger clone differs from this one at a single base, so this may be a read error. The chain links TRBV12-3 or TRBV12-4 to TRBJ2-5, with D tentatively TRBD1 (6 bases). This CDR3 contains 14 residues. Here the CDR3 reads CASSLSSGVETRYF. The CDR3 bases are TGTGCCAGCAGTTTAAGTTCAGGGGTAGAGACCCGGTACTTC.

CDR3 nucleotides: TGTGCCAGTAACCCCGGGACAGGGGATAACGAGCATTTT. Translated, it gives CASNPGTGDNEHF. J is TRBJ1-5 and V is TRBV19; 10 nucleotides align to TRBD1. The V segment lost 7 bases and the J segment 14 bases; nucleotides outside the gene matches: 11. Germline lookup yields CDR1 LNHDA and CDR2 SQIVND (reference sequence). This CDR3 is built from 13 residues.

This clonotype was detected a few times. The chain links TRBV2 to TRBJ2-1; D is possibly TRBD1 or TRBD2 (5 bases each). Trimming cost V 8 bases and J 4 bases, with 9 bases left between them. CDR3 size: 12 residues. Germline CDR1 SNHLY, CDR2 FYNNEI. CDR3 bases: TGTGCCAGCGGGGACGGGTACAATGAGCAGTTCTTC. The encoded protein is CASGDGYNEQFF.